These T cell receptor beta chains were read from a single sample in a study of blood T cells in healthy people across ages. Each CDR3 protein is one row after TCRdb ran MiXCR on the 5' RACE reads. The data hold approximately 670,000 distinct CDR3 sequences, with 40% to 45% observed a single time. What was sequenced was blood. These receptors were taken from an elderly man in good health. The CDR3 runs from the conserved cysteine through the conserved F or W. A D gene is named only where the DNA matches it firmly. Clone size is shown for a subset of rows, as once, few, many or a class of expanded clone.

CDR3 protein: CASTGLVSNQPQHF
CDR3 DNA: TGTGCCAGCACAGGGTTGGTGAGCAATCAGCCCCAGCATTTT
D gene: -
V gene: TRBV6-2/TRBV6-3
J gene: TRBJ1-5
clone size: -

CDR3 protein: CASSPRLAEKETQYF
CDR3 DNA: TGTGCCAGCAGCCCCCGCCTAGCGGAAAAAGAGACCCAGTACTTC
D gene: TRBD2
V gene: TRBV7-9
J gene: TRBJ2-5
clone size: -

CDR3 protein: CASSSDSGLAGASYNEQFF
CDR3 DNA: TGTGCCAGCAGTAGCGACTCGGGACTAGCGGGTGCTTCCTACAATGAGCAGTTCTTC
D gene: TRBD2
V gene: TRBV28
J gene: TRBJ2-1
clone size: -

CDR3 protein: CASGRSPGTSLDEQYF
CDR3 DNA: TGTGCCAGCGGCAGAAGCCCCGGGACTAGCCTTGACGAGCAGTACTTC
D gene: TRBD2
V gene: TRBV13
J gene: TRBJ2-7
clone size: -

CDR3 protein: CASSQGLARTDTQYF
CDR3 DNA: TGTGCCAGCAGCCAGGGACTAGCCCGCACAGATACGCAGTATTTT
D gene: TRBD2
V gene: TRBV5-6
J gene: TRBJ2-3
clone size: -

CDR3 protein: CSVRILVSSNEQFF
CDR3 DNA: TGCAGCGTTAGGATTCTTGTTTCGAGCAATGAGCAGTTCTTC
D gene: -
V gene: TRBV29-1
J gene: TRBJ2-1
clone size: -

CDR3 protein: CSARRMDRGLDIQYF
CDR3 DNA: TGCAGTGCTAGGCGAATGGACAGGGGGCTGGACATTCAGTACTTC
D gene: TRBD1
V gene: TRBV20-1
J gene: TRBJ2-4
clone size: few

CDR3 protein: CASSRGYRSHEQYF
CDR3 DNA: TGTGCCAGCAGCCGGGGGTACAGGTCCCACGAGCAGTACTTC
D gene: -
V gene: TRBV7-2
J gene: TRBJ2-7
clone size: few

CDR3 protein: CASSLALMERRKPTDTQYF
CDR3 DNA: TGTGCCAGCAGCTTAGCGCTAATGGAGCGGCGGAAACCCACAGATACGCAGTATTTT
D gene: -
V gene: TRBV7-2
J gene: TRBJ2-3
clone size: -

CDR3 protein: CSAARGSDLTDTQYF
CDR3 DNA: TGCAGTGCTGCCCGAGGTAGCGACCTCACAGATACGCAGTATTTT
D gene: -
V gene: TRBV20-1
J gene: TRBJ2-3
clone size: many

CDR3 protein: CASSLGSGFANYGYTF
CDR3 DNA: TGTGCCAGCAGCTTAGGATCTGGGTTCGCTAACTATGGCTACACCTTC
D gene: -
V gene: TRBV7-2
J gene: TRBJ1-2
clone size: -

CDR3 protein: CSARGELDTQYF
CDR3 DNA: TGCAGTGCTCGAGGGGAATTAGATACGCAGTATTTT
D gene: -
V gene: TRBV20-1
J gene: TRBJ2-3
clone size: -

CDR3 protein: CASSLFRGPISYEQYF
CDR3 DNA: TGTGCCAGCAGTTTATTTAGGGGGCCCATTTCCTACGAGCAGTACTTC
D gene: TRBD1
V gene: TRBV28
J gene: TRBJ2-7
clone size: -

CDR3 protein: CSAREVRGSDGYTF
CDR3 DNA: TGCAGTGCTAGAGAGGTCAGGGGGTCTGATGGCTACACCTTC
D gene: TRBD1
V gene: TRBV20-1
J gene: TRBJ1-2
clone size: few

CDR3 protein: CASSQDPGAANYGYTF
CDR3 DNA: TGTGCCAGCAGCCAAGACCCAGGTGCCGCTAACTATGGCTACACCTTC
D gene: -
V gene: TRBV4-2
J gene: TRBJ1-2
clone size: -

CDR3 protein: CASSQARGFDQETQYF
CDR3 DNA: TGTGCCAGCAGCCAAGCCAGGGGGTTCGATCAAGAGACCCAGTACTTC
D gene: TRBD1
V gene: TRBV3-1
J gene: TRBJ2-5
clone size: -

CDR3 protein: CSVEKGMNTEAFF
CDR3 DNA: TGCAGCGTTGAAAAGGGTATGAACACTGAAGCTTTCTTT
D gene: -
V gene: TRBV29-1
J gene: TRBJ1-1
clone size: -